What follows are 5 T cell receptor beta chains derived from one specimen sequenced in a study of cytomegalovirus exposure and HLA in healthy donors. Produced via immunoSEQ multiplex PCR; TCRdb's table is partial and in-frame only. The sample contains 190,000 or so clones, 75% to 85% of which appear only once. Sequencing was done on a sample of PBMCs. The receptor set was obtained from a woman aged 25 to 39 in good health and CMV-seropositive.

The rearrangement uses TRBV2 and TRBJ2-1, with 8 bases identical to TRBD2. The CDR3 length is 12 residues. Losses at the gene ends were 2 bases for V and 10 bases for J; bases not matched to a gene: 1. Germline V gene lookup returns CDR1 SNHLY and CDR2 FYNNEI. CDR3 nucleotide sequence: TGTGCCAGCAGTGAATTAGCGGGAGAGCAGTTCTTC. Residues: CASSELAGEQFF.

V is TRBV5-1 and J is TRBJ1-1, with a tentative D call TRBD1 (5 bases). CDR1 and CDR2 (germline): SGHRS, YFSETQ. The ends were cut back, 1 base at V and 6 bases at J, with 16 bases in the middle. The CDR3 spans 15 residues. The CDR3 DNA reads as TGCGCCAGCAGCTTGTCCTCTACAGGCAAAGCTGAAGCTTTCTTT. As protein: CASSLSSTGKAEAFF.

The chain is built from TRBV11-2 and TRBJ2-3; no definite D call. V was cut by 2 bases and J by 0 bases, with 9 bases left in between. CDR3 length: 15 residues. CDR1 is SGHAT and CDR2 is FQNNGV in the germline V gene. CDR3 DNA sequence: TGTGCCAGCAGCTTATCTCTAGATAGCACAGATACGCAGTATTTT. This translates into CASSLSLDSTDTQYF.

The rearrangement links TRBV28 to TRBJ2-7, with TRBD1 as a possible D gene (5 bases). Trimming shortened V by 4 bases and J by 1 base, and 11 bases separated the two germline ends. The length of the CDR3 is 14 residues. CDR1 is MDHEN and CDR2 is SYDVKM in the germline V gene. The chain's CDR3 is CASSYQDNSYEQYF. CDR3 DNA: TGTGCCAGCAGTTATCAGGACAATTCCTACGAGCAGTACTTC. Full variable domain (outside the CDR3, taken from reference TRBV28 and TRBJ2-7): DVKVTQSSRYLVKRTGEKVFLECVQDMDHENMFWYRQDPGLGLRLIYFSYDVKMKEKGDIPEGYSVSREKKERFSLILESASTNQTSMYLCASSYQDNSYEQYFGPGTRLTVT.

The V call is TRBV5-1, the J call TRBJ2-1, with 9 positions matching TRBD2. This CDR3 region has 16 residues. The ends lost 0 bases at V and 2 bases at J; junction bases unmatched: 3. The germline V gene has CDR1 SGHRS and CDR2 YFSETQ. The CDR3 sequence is CASSLASGMPYNEQFF. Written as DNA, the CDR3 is TGCGCCAGCAGCTTGGCTAGCGGGATGCCCTACAATGAGCAGTTCTTC.